Described below is a single T cell receptor (beta chain) sequence and its context. The antigen is unknown. The method was immunoSEQ multiplex PCR; TCRdb's version includes in-frame clones alone and lacks a portion of them. The sample yields about 50,000 clones, 70% to 90% seen once. This record belongs to a study of radiotherapy plus CTLA-4 blockade in lung cancer. Turning to the study itself: Objective responses emerged in over 15% of patients, and around 31% attained disease control.

Study findings and constraints: Response was reportedly best predicted by early blood T cell clone dynamics, with interferon-beta. TCR clones from tumors expanded in blood after radiotherapy plus ipilimumab.

Focal radiation was given together with CTLA-4 blockade (ipilimumab) to patients with chemo-refractory metastatic non-small-cell lung cancer. Trimming left V 5 bases short and J 2 bases short, with 12 bases between. CDR3 length: 14 residues. Germline V gene data show CDR1 as SGHTA and CDR2 as FQGNSA. This specimen consisted of peripheral blood, obtained from a patient treated with radiotherapy plus ipilimumab. The chain links TRBV7-2 to TRBJ1-2, with D possibly TRBD1 on 6 matching bases. The TCR comes from a human donor with non-small cell lung cancer whose response to radiotherapy plus ipilimumab could not be evaluated. The CDR3 here is CASSKDQGNYGYTF. The DNA for the CDR3 is TGTGCCAGCAGCAAAGACCAGGGGAACTATGGCTACACCTTC.